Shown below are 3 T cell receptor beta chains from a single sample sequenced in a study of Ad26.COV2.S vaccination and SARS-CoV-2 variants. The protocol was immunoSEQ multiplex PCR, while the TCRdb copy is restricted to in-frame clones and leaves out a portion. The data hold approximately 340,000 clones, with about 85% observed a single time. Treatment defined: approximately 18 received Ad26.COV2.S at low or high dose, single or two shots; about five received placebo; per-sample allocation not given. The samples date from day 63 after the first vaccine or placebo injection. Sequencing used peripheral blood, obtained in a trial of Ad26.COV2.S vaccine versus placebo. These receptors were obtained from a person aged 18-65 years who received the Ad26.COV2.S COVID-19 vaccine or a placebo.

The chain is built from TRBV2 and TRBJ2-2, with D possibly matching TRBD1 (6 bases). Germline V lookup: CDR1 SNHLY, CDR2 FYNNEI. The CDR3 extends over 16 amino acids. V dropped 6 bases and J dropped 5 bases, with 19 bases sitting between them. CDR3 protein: CASRVGQGRGTGELFF. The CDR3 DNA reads TGTGCCAGCAGAGTTGGGCAGGGGCGCGGAACCGGGGAGCTGTTTTTT.

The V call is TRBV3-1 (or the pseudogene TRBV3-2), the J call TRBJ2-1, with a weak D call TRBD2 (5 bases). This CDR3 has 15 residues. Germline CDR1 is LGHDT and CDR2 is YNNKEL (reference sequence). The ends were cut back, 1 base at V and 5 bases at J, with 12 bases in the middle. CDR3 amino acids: CASSQVPGYNNEQFF. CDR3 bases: TGTGCCAGCAGCCAAGTTCCGGGGTACAACAATGAGCAGTTCTTC.

For the CDR3, the DNA is TGTGCCAGCAGCACCCCACCGGGACAGGGGTTAAACACCGGGGAGCTGTTTTTT. Translation gives CASSTPPGQGLNTGELFF. V is TRBV7-8 and J is TRBJ2-2; TRBD1 aligns across 10 bases. Germline assignment: CDR1 SGHVS and CDR2 FQNEAQ. The CDR3 length is 18 residues. V dropped 5 bases and J dropped 2; count of bases not matched to a gene: 11.